These 14 T cell receptor beta chains originate from one sample sequenced in a study of blood T cell repertoires in COVID-19. TCRdb's copy holds only in-frame clones and misses some; the assay was immunoSEQ multiplex PCR. The sample records some 170,000 clones, around three quarters being singletons. Material: peripheral blood. Receptors originate from a man in his sixties with acute or convalescent COVID-19.

This clone was recorded only once. The chain uses TRBV7-2 and TRBJ2-1; TRBD1 matches at 9 bases. The CDR3 has 16 residues. J gave up 8 bases and V 5 bases, and 13 bases lay outside the gene matches. Germline V gene sequence: CDR1 SGHTA, CDR2 FQGNSA. The CDR3 loop reads CASSQSQGTGLDEQFF. The CDR3 DNA reads as TGTGCCAGCAGCCAATCCCAAGGGACAGGGTTGGATGAGCAGTTCTTC.

This chain uses TRBV6-6 with TRBJ2-3; 9 bases line up with TRBD2. V trimming: 5 bases; J trimming: 3 bases; junction bases outside the gene matches: 6. The CDR3 spans 15 residues. CDR1 is MNHNY and CDR2 is SVGAGI in the germline V gene (reference sequence). CDR3 nucleotides: TGTGCCAGCAGTCGTCTTGCGGGGGGGACAGATACGCAGTATTTT. Translation gives CASSRLAGGTDTQYF.

V gene TRBV7-2 combines with J gene TRBJ2-1; 8 bases agree with TRBD1. The CDR3 contains 14 residues. V lost 5 bases, J lost 7 bases, and 7 bases stayed unmatched. Germline CDR1 SGHTA, CDR2 FQGNSA. CDR3 in amino acids: CASSRGQAVNEQFF. The CDR3 nucleotides read TGTGCCAGCAGCCGGGGACAGGCCGTTAATGAGCAGTTCTTC.

The rearrangement uses TRBV6-2 or TRBV6-3 and TRBJ1-5; no definite D call. Trimming took 5 bases from V and 1 from J, leaving 9 bases between them. CDR1 MNHEY and CDR2 SVGEGT come from the germline V gene. The CDR3 runs to 14 residues. This CDR3 reads CASSPRLSNQPQHF. CDR3 nucleotides: TGTGCCAGCAGTCCGCGGCTCAGCAATCAGCCCCAGCATTTT.

The genes are TRBV28 and TRBJ1-6, with 7 bases fitting TRBD1. Germline CDR1 MDHEN, CDR2 SYDVKM. The CDR3 sequence is 14 residues long. The J segment lost 5 bases and the V segment lost 10 bases, leaving 8 bases of the junction unmatched. The CDR3 DNA follows: TGTGCCATCCCGGGACAGACGGATAATTCACCCCTCCACTTT. This codes for CAIPGQTDNSPLHF.

V is TRBV3-1 (or the pseudogene TRBV3-2) and J is TRBJ2-3; the D gene is possibly TRBD2 (5 bases). CDR1 LGHDT and CDR2 YNNKEL come from the germline V gene (reference sequence). Trimming cost V 1 base and J 1 base, with 9 bases left between them. The CDR3 totals 15 residues. CDR3 loop: CASSQGGYRTDTQYF. The CDR3 DNA sequence: TGTGCCAGCAGCCAAGGCGGGTACCGCACAGATACGCAGTATTTT.

This chain links TRBV7-2 with TRBJ1-1; D may be TRBD1 (5 bases). V dropped 1 base and J dropped 1 base, with 13 bases sitting between them. Germline V gives CDR1 SGHTA, CDR2 FQGNSA. The CDR3 loop spans 16 amino acids. The CDR3 region has the DNA TGTGCCAGCAGCTTAGACGCGACAGTCCAGAACACTGAAGCTTTCTTT. Protein sequence: CASSLDATVQNTEAFF.

The V gene is TRBV11-2, the J gene TRBJ2-1; TRBD1 matches at 10 bases. The CDR3 covers 15 residues. J lost 5 bases, V lost 1 base, and 2 bases had no gene match. Per germline, CDR1 SGHAT and CDR2 FQNNGV. CDR3 sequence (DNA): TGTGCCAGCAGCTTAGTGGACAGGGGGAACAATGAGCAGTTCTTC. It translates to CASSLVDRGNNEQFF.

In its sample, this clone was seen once. V and J are TRBV6-5 and TRBJ1-2; the D gene is possibly TRBD1 (5 bases). Germline CDR1 is MNHEY and CDR2 is SVGAGI. The CDR3 has 12 residues. With 7 bases removed from V and 6 bases from J, the gap between germline ends came to 12 bases. The CDR3: CASTGRVNGYTF. CDR3 DNA: TGTGCCAGCACGGGCAGGGTGAATGGCTACACCTTC.

The chain carries TRBV11-2 and TRBJ2-2; 10 positions agree with TRBD2. This CDR3 region has 16 residues. Germline V gene data show CDR1 as SGHAT and CDR2 as FQNNGV. Trimming took 7 bases from V and 1 from J; bases not matched to a gene: 6. This CDR3 reads CASTPWTSGNTGELFF. As DNA, the CDR3 is TGTGCCAGCACTCCATGGACTAGCGGGAACACCGGGGAGCTGTTTTTT.

The V and J genes are TRBV6-5 and TRBJ1-3; possible D gene TRBD1, 5 bases. V gave up 5 bases and J gave up 0 bases, with 11 bases separating them. Per germline, CDR1 MNHEY and CDR2 SVGAGI. This CDR3 is 15 amino acids long. CDR3 region: CASSPTGDSGNTIYF. The CDR3 nucleotides are TGTGCCAGCAGTCCTACGGGGGACTCTGGAAACACCATATATTTT.

This clone came up once. The chain carries TRBV6-1 and TRBJ1-1, with D possibly being TRBD1 (5 bases). The CDR3 runs to 16 residues. Germline CDR1 is MNHNS and CDR2 is SASEGT. Trimming pared 4 bases from V and 0 bases from J, leaving 15 bases between. CDR3 coding DNA: TGTGCCAGCAGTGGTGGGGTCGGACACATGAACACTGAAGCTTTCTTT. Encoded protein: CASSGGVGHMNTEAFF.

The chain links TRBV4-1 to TRBJ1-4, with TRBD1 as a possible D gene (5 bases). The CDR3 loop spans 15 amino acids. Germline V lookup: CDR1 MGHRA, CDR2 YSYEKL. The V end lost 7 bases, the J end lost 7 bases, and 19 bases lay between the germline ends. The CDR3 bases are TGCGCCAGCAAACAGAGCGGGCAGGGAGGTGAAAAACTGTTTTTT. The encoded protein is CASKQSGQGGEKLFF.

This clone appeared a few times. The J gene is TRBJ1-2, the V gene TRBV5-8, with D possibly matching TRBD1 (6 bases). Trimming stripped 2 bases from V and 7 bases from J, with 15 bases between. This CDR3 has 14 residues. The V gene's germline CDR1 is SGHTS and CDR2 YDEGEE. The CDR3 DNA follows: TGTGCCAGCAGCTTTATGGGACAAGGTTTTGGCTACACCTTC. Protein: CASSFMGQGFGYTF.